The 23 T cell receptor beta chains reported below all come from one sample, sequenced in a study of regulatory T cells in long-lasting Graves disease. Noted time point: persistent/refractory GD, antithyroid drugs over 5 years with positive TRAb. The TCR library used RNA extracted from PBMCs. Assembly of TCR beta libraries relied on iRepertoire HTBI primers together with Arm-PCR of CDR3 regions. MiXCR, applied by TCRdb to the multiplex PCR reads, yields one record per CDR3 protein. The sample consists of hundreds of thousands of distinct CDR3 sequences, roughly 21% of them appearing once. The source material was peripheral blood mononuclear cells (PBMCs), sampled when the disease was refractory, from a patient treated with antithyroid drugs. These receptors all stem from a female donor with Graves disease.

CDR3 region: CASSWGQSTDTQYF. As DNA, the CDR3 is TGTGCCAGCAGCTGGGGACAGAGCACAGATACGCAGTATTTT. V is TRBV7-9 and J is TRBJ2-3; 7 bases map to TRBD1. This CDR3 contains 14 residues. From germline, CDR1 is SEHNR and CDR2 FQNEAQ (reference sequence). V shed 4 bases, J shed 0 bases, and the junction held 1 base outside the gene matches.

This clonotype was seen repeatedly, ten times or more. This chain connects TRBV2 to TRBJ1-2, with no clear D. Trimming cost V 1 base and J 8 bases, with 11 bases left between them. Germline CDR1 SNHLY, CDR2 FYNNEI. The CDR3 has 13 amino acids. The CDR3 DNA is TGTGCCAGCAGTGAAGAGACCCATGGAGGCTACACCTTC. Translating it yields CASSEETHGGYTF.

The table lists this clonotype with many counts. V gene TRBV2 combines with J gene TRBJ2-5, with 12 nucleotides matching TRBD2. CDR1 and CDR2 (germline): SNHLY, FYNNEI. The CDR3 has 15 residues. Trimming at V came to 5 bases and at J to 5 bases, leaving 6 bases not matched to a gene. CDR3: CASSLTSGRGETQYF. The CDR3 nucleotides read TGTGCCAGCAGTTTGACTAGCGGGAGAGGGGAGACCCAGTACTTC.

The chain uses TRBV5-6 and TRBJ1-1; maybe TRBD1 (5 bases). The CDR3 length is 12 residues. Germline V gives CDR1 SGHDT, CDR2 YYEEEE. V shed 3 bases and J shed 10 bases, with 13 bases lying between them. CDR3 sequence reads: CASSSRGRLAFF. Here the CDR3 DNA reads TGTGCCAGCAGCTCCCGGGGGAGGCTAGCTTTCTTT.

This clonotype was detected only a few times. The CDR3 protein is CASSLTGVGSYEQYF. The CDR3 DNA is TGCGCCAGCAGCTTGACAGGGGTGGGCTCCTACGAGCAGTACTTC. The chain couples TRBV5-1 to TRBJ2-7, with TRBD1 matching over 7 bases. V lost 1 base, J lost 0 bases, and 4 bases stayed unmatched. Germline V gives CDR1 SGHRS, CDR2 YFSETQ. The CDR3 totals 15 residues.

This clonotype was seen a few times. The chain joins TRBV12-3 or TRBV12-4 to TRBJ2-1; TRBD2 aligns across 8 bases. Unmatched junction bases numbered 8, after V lost 6 bases and J lost 4 bases. The CDR3 spans 15 residues. The CDR3 sequence is CASRRAGVAYNEQFF. The CDR3 nucleotides read TGTGCCAGCAGAAGAGCGGGAGTAGCGTACAATGAGCAGTTCTTC.

The table lists this clonotype with many counts. The CDR3 sequence is CASILGRTNYGYTF. DNA of the CDR3: TGTGCCAGCATCTTAGGGAGGACTAACTATGGCTACACCTTC. V and J are TRBV2 and TRBJ1-2; no firm D call. The germline gives CDR1 SNHLY, CDR2 FYNNEI. CDR3 length: 14 amino acids. Trimming pared 7 bases from V and 0 bases from J, leaving 12 bases between.

This clonotype has at least ten counts. The chain couples TRBV28 to TRBJ1-1; maybe TRBD1 (5 bases). Trimming took off 6 bases at V and 6 bases at J, with 23 bases between the two ends. CDR3 length: 16 amino acids. Germline V gene lookup returns CDR1 MDHEN and CDR2 SYDVKM. Here the CDR3 reads CASRVSLGERQAEAFF. For the CDR3, the DNA is TGTGCCAGCAGGGTTAGTTTAGGGGAACGTCAGGCTGAAGCTTTCTTT.

The chain uses TRBV24-1 and TRBJ2-1; TRBD2 matches 9 bases. Germline trimming cut 3 bases from V and 4 bases from J; bases unmatched to any gene: 6. Germline V gene lookup returns CDR1 KGHDR and CDR2 SFDVKD. There are 16 residues in the CDR3. CDR3 amino acids: CATSDAAGGPYNEQFF. CDR3 coding DNA: TGTGCCACCAGTGATGCAGCGGGAGGACCTTACAATGAGCAGTTCTTC.

This clonotype was counted many times. The chain is built from TRBV28 and TRBJ1-6; weak D call: TRBD1 (6 bases). The CDR3 length is 15 residues. The germline gives CDR1 MDHEN, CDR2 SYDVKM. The V end was cut by 5 bases, the J end by 10 bases, with 18 bases between. This chain's CDR3 is CASSPSAPTGSPLHF. The CDR3 DNA is TGTGCCAGCAGTCCAAGTGCCCCGACAGGATCACCCCTCCACTTT.

The CDR3, as DNA: TGTGCCACCAGTGATTGGACAGCTCGAATGATCATGAACACTGAAGCTTTCTTT. Translated, it gives CATSDWTARMIMNTEAFF. The chain has TRBV24-1 and TRBJ1-1, with a weak D call TRBD1 (6 bases). Germline V gene lookup returns CDR1 KGHDR and CDR2 SFDVKD. The CDR3 is made up of 18 amino acids. The V end was cut by 2 bases, the J end by 0 bases, with 18 bases between.

The chain has TRBV20-1 and TRBJ2-2; D perhaps matches TRBD1 (5 bases). CDR1 and CDR2 from the germline V gene are DFQATT and SNEGSKA (reference sequence). This CDR3 has 12 amino acids. V was shortened by 3 bases and J by 6 bases, with 8 bases between the two germline ends. The CDR3 nucleotides are TGCAGTGCTAGGGTAGGGGCCGGGGAGCTGTTTTTT. Translating gives CSARVGAGELFF.

This clonotype was counted at least ten times. The chain recombines TRBV28 with TRBJ1-5, with D uncertain. V was shortened by 5 bases and J by 2 bases, with 10 bases between the two germline ends. The CDR3 length is 14 residues. Germline values: CDR1 MDHEN, CDR2 SYDVKM. The DNA of the CDR3 is TGTGCCAGCAGTCCACTCGCCGGCAATCAGCCCCAGCATTTT. Protein sequence: CASSPLAGNQPQHF.

This clonotype was seen repeatedly, ten times or more. The V and J genes are TRBV28 and TRBJ1-4; D might be TRBD1 (5 bases). V shed 6 bases and J shed 4 bases, with 18 bases lying between them. The CDR3 runs to 16 residues. Per the germline V gene, CDR1 is MDHEN and CDR2 is SYDVKM. CDR3 nucleotide sequence: TGTGCCAGCAGCTTCGCCGGGGGATCCGTTAATGAAAAACTGTTTTTT. It yields the protein CASSFAGGSVNEKLFF.

The chain couples TRBV25-1 to TRBJ2-1; TRBD1 matches at 8 bases. J was trimmed by 2 bases and V by 2 bases; bases with no gene match: 8. Germline CDR1 is MGHDK and CDR2 is SYGVNS. The CDR3 has 17 residues. The DNA of the CDR3 is TGTGCCAGCAGTGAAACTTCCGGGACAGGAACCTACAATGAGCAGTTCTTC. Its translation is CASSETSGTGTYNEQFF.

The chain carries TRBV14 and TRBJ2-5; perhaps D is TRBD1 or TRBD2 (5 bases each). Trimming cost V 0 bases and J 4 bases, with 18 bases left between them. The CDR3 is 17 residues long. The germline V gene encodes CDR1 SGHDN and CDR2 FVKESK. The CDR3 DNA sequence: TGTGCCAGCAGCCAAGATTTGACAGCAATTGAGGGAGAGACCCAGTACTTC. Its translation: CASSQDLTAIEGETQYF.

V usage is TRBV9 and J usage is TRBJ2-7; TRBD1 is a possible D gene (5 bases). The CDR3 runs to 14 residues. Trimming shortened V by 4 bases and J by 3 bases, and 14 bases separated the two germline ends. The germline V gene has CDR1 SGDLS and CDR2 YYNGEE. CDR3 sequence reads: CASSPSGAFYEQYF. Written as DNA, the CDR3 is TGTGCCAGCAGCCCCTCTGGGGCCTTCTACGAGCAGTACTTC. Full variable domain (remainder filled in from reference TRBV9 and TRBJ2-7): DSGVTQTPKHLITATGQRVTLRCSPRSGDLSVYWYQQSLDQGLQFLIQYYNGEERAKGNILERFSAQQFPDLHSELNLSSLELGDSALYFCASSPSGAFYEQYFGPGTRLTVT.

At least ten counts were recorded for this clonotype. As DNA, the CDR3 is TGTGCCACCAGGGAGGGCCGGACAGGTTCTAACTATGGCTACACCTTC. Its translation is CATREGRTGSNYGYTF. The V and J genes are TRBV15 and TRBJ1-2, with 7 bases fitting TRBD1. Per the germline V gene, CDR1 is LNHNV and CDR2 is YYDKDF (reference sequence). This CDR3 comprises 16 residues. V shed 6 bases, J shed 0 bases, and the junction held 10 bases outside the gene matches. The entire variable domain, with the rest obtained from reference TRBV15 and TRBJ1-2, is as follows: DAMVIQNPRYQVTQFGKPVTLSCSQTLNHNVMYWYQQKSSQAPKLLFHYYDKDFNNEADTPDNFQSRRPNTSFCFLDIRSPGLGDTAMYLCATREGRTGSNYGYTFGSGTRLTVV.

This clonotype has a count of ten or more. CDR3 bases: TGTGCCAGCAGACTGGGGGACAGTGGATCTCAAGAGACCCAGTACTTC. It yields the protein CASRLGDSGSQETQYF. V and J are TRBV2 and TRBJ2-5, with 7 bases identical to TRBD1. Trimming removed 6 bases from V and 2 bases from J; junction bases left unmatched: 12. The CDR3 totals 16 residues. The germline V gene encodes CDR1 SNHLY and CDR2 FYNNEI.

This clonotype was detected only a few times. The chain is built from TRBV5-4 and TRBJ1-2, with 7 positions matching TRBD1. The germline CDR1 and CDR2 sequences are SGHNT and YYREEE (reference sequence). The CDR3 has 15 residues. J was trimmed by 7 bases and V by 3 bases; bases with no gene match: 12. CDR3 nucleotide sequence: TGTGCCAGCAGCTGGCAGGGGGAAGGGGCTGCTGGCTACACCTTC. Translated, it gives CASSWQGEGAAGYTF.

The CDR3 nucleotides are TGTGCCAGCAGTGAATTGGTGCGGGGTAACACCGGGGAGCTGTTTTTT. This encodes CASSELVRGNTGELFF. The chain carries TRBV25-1 and TRBJ2-2, with a possible D match to TRBD2 (6 bases). Per germline, CDR1 MGHDK and CDR2 SYGVNS. V lost 1 base to trimming and J lost 2 bases, with 11 bases between them. The CDR3 consists of 16 residues.

There are a few counts of this clonotype. This may come from a read error, since a much larger clone is one base off. This chain uses TRBV28 with TRBJ2-2; D possibly corresponds to TRBD2 (5 bases). The CDR3 runs 14 residues. The germline V gene has CDR1 MDHEN and CDR2 SYDVKM. In DNA, the CDR3 is TGTGCCAGCAGTTCAAGCCCCTTCACCGGGGAGCTGTCTTTT. As protein: CASSSSPFTGELSF.

This clonotype was observed at least ten times. The chain combines TRBV11-2 with TRBJ2-7; the D is unclear. The CDR3 spans 14 residues. Trimming took off 2 bases at V and 3 bases at J, with 11 bases between the two ends. In germline, CDR1 is SGHAT, CDR2 FQNNGV. The CDR3 nucleotides are TGTGCCAGCAGCTTACCCATCGACGGCTACGAGCAGTACTTC. As protein: CASSLPIDGYEQYF.